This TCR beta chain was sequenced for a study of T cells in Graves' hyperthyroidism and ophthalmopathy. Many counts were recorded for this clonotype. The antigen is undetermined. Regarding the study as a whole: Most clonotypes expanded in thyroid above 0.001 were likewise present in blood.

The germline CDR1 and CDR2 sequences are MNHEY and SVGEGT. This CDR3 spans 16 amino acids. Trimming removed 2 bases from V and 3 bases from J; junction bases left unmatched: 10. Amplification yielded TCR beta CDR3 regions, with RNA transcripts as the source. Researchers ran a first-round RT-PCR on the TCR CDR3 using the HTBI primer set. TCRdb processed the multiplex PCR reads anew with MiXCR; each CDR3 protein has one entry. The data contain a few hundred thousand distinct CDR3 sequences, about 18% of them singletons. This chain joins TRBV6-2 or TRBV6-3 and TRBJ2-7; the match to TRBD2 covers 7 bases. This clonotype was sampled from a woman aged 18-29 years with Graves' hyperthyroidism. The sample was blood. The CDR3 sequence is CASSYPKAGGIYEQYF. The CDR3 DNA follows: TGTGCCAGCAGTTACCCAAAGGCCGGGGGGATCTACGAGCAGTACTTC.